The rows below give T cell receptor beta chains drawn from one sample of a study of shared clonotypes between healthy human individuals. The data were produced by immunoSEQ multiplex PCR, yet TCRdb's version contains in-frame clones alone and is incomplete. The sample has 150,000 to 200,000 clones, roughly 91% seen once; the top ten hold about 0.07%. The material sequenced was naive CD4+ T cells sorted from blood. Receptor source: a woman aged 25-40 years in good health. Each CDR3 is given with its conserved first and last residue. D genes are given only for firm matches. Clone size appears in some rows only: once, few, many, or a class for an expanded clone.

d_call | clone_size | j_call | v_call | cdr3_aa | cdr3_nt
. | . | TRBJ1-1 | TRBV19 | CASSNRGRGRLNTEAFF | TGTGCCAGTAGTAACCGGGGGCGAGGTAGATTGAACACTGAAGCTTTCTTT
. | . | TRBJ1-3 | TRBV28 | CASGNDFLSGNTIYF | TGTGCCAGCGGTAACGACTTTCTCTCTGGAAACACCATATATTTT
. | . | TRBJ2-7 | TRBV28 | CASSLGLGQYF | TGTGCCAGCAGTTTGGGTCTAGGGCAGTACTTC
TRBD2 | . | TRBJ2-1 | TRBV5-1 | CASSLRLAGEDEQFF | TGCGCCAGCAGCTTGAGATTAGCGGGAGAGGATGAGCAGTTCTTC
TRBD2 | . | TRBJ2-1 | TRBV9 | CASSSGRASGSNEQFF | TGTGCCAGCAGCTCCGGCCGGGCTAGCGGGAGCAATGAGCAGTTCTTC
. | . | TRBJ2-1 | TRBV7-9 | CASSLGHNEQFF | TGTGCCAGCAGCTTGGGACACAATGAGCAGTTCTTC
. | . | TRBJ2-2 | TRBV27 | CASSLSIQATGELFF | TGTGCCAGCAGTTTATCAATACAGGCCACCGGGGAGCTGTTTTTT
TRBD2 | . | TRBJ2-2 | TRBV19 | CASTHFSGRPGGELFF | TGTGCCAGTACCCATTTTAGCGGGAGGCCAGGCGGGGAGCTGTTTTTT
. | . | TRBJ2-2 | TRBV9 | CASSRGATGELFF | TGTGCCAGCAGTAGGGGCGCCACCGGGGAGCTGTTTTTT
TRBD1 | . | TRBJ2-5 | TRBV18 | CASSPQGQGLETQYF | TGTGCCAGCTCACCACAGGGACAGGGTTTGGAGACCCAGTACTTC
. | once | TRBJ2-7 | TRBV30 | CAWSKRSSYEQYF | TGTGCCTGGAGTAAAAGGAGCTCCTACGAGCAGTACTTC
TRBD1 | . | TRBJ1-4 | TRBV5-1 | CASSPRTGMNEKLFF | TGCGCCAGCAGCCCGCGGACAGGGATGAATGAAAAACTGTTTTTT
. | . | TRBJ2-7 | TRBV5-1 | CASTHGSIVGFDEQYF | TGCGCCAGCACCCATGGGAGTATAGTAGGGTTTGACGAGCAGTACTTC
TRBD1 | . | TRBJ1-5 | TRBV5-1 | CASSLGQDNQPQHF | TGCGCCAGCAGCCTCGGACAGGACAATCAGCCCCAGCATTTT
TRBD1 | once | TRBJ2-7 | TRBV27 | CASSVNRGDEQYF | TGTGCCAGCAGTGTCAACAGGGGAGACGAGCAGTACTTC
. | . | TRBJ2-7 | TRBV18 | CASSPIPTNNYEQYF | TGTGCCAGCTCACCGATCCCCACTAATAACTACGAGCAGTACTTC
TRBD1 | . | TRBJ2-7 | TRBV28 | CASRTGTGGYEQYF | TGTGCCAGCAGAACCGGGACAGGGGGCTACGAGCAGTACTTC
TRBD2 | . | TRBJ2-7 | TRBV27 | CASSPKTSGSYEQYF | TGTGCCAGCAGTCCCAAGACTAGCGGTTCCTACGAGCAGTACTTC
. | . | TRBJ1-3 | TRBV10-1 | CASSEGGTAGNTIYF | TGCGCCAGCAGTGAAGGGGGGACGGCTGGAAACACCATATATTTT
TRBD1 | . | TRBJ2-2 | TRBV11-1 | CASSSTGKSTGELFF | TGTGCCAGCAGCTCGACAGGGAAAAGCACCGGGGAGCTGTTTTTT
. | once | TRBJ2-1 | TRBV28 | CASSTGPRSYNEQFF | TGTGCCAGCAGTACAGGACCGCGCTCCTACAATGAGCAGTTCTTC
. | . | TRBJ2-5 | TRBV19 | CASTEGTRGETQYF | TGTGCCAGTACGGAGGGGACCCGGGGAGAGACCCAGTACTTC
. | . | TRBJ2-5 | TRBV5-4 | CASSLGGRGTQYF | TGTGCCAGCAGCTTAGGAGGCCGGGGGACCCAGTACTTC
. | . | TRBJ2-1 | TRBV28 | CASGRVPNEQFF | TGTGCCAGCGGTCGGGTACCGAATGAGCAGTTCTTC
. | once | TRBJ1-1 | TRBV7-2 | CASSLAGDTEAFF | TGTGCCAGCAGCTTAGCAGGGGACACTGAAGCTTTCTTT
TRBD1 | . | TRBJ2-2 | TRBV27 | CASSFRTGRLGGELFF | TGTGCCAGCAGTTTCCGGACAGGGAGGTTGGGCGGGGAGCTGTTTTTT
TRBD1 | . | TRBJ2-7 | TRBV6-1 | CASRPGQGASYEQYF | TGTGCCAGCAGACCGGGACAGGGGGCATCCTACGAGCAGTACTTC
. | . | TRBJ1-1 | TRBV18 | CASSPLQGGMNTEAFF | TGTGCCAGCTCACCTTTACAAGGAGGGATGAACACTGAAGCTTTCTTT
TRBD1 | . | TRBJ1-2 | TRBV27 | CASSVQGFDYGYTF | TGTGCCAGCAGTGTACAGGGGTTCGACTATGGCTACACCTTC
TRBD1 | . | TRBJ2-5 | TRBV28 | CASTKPGQGLREQYF | TGTGCCAGCACCAAACCGGGACAGGGGCTTCGGGAGCAGTACTTC
. | . | TRBJ1-1 | TRBV6-5 | CASSQGIWNTEAFF | TGTGCCAGCAGTCAAGGGATTTGGAACACTGAAGCTTTCTTT
. | . | TRBJ1-1 | TRBV5-6 | CASSHRGAGTEAFF | TGTGCCAGCAGCCATAGAGGGGCTGGTACTGAAGCTTTCTTT
. | . | TRBJ1-4 | TRBV6-1 | CASSAYRVGNEKLFF | TGTGCCAGCAGTGCCTACAGGGTGGGTAATGAAAAACTGTTTTTT
. | . | TRBJ2-7 | TRBV19 | CASSSQRGASYVEQYF | TGTGCCAGTAGTTCCCAGCGAGGAGCCTCCTACGTCGAGCAGTACTTC
TRBD2 | . | TRBJ2-3 | TRBV10-3 | CATSSGRGTDTQYF | TGTGCCACCTCTAGCGGGAGGGGAACAGATACGCAGTATTTT
. | . | TRBJ2-7 | TRBV6-6 | CASSALRDEQYF | TGTGCCAGCAGTGCTCTCAGGGACGAGCAGTACTTC
. | . | TRBJ2-2 | TRBV10-1 | CASSVNSGEFTGELFF | TGCGCCAGCAGTGTTAATAGCGGAGAGTTCACCGGGGAGCTGTTTTTT
. | . | TRBJ2-7 | TRBV28 | CASSPSKAPRGSYEQYF | TGTGCCAGCAGCCCAAGTAAGGCCCCGAGGGGGTCCTACGAGCAGTACTTC
. | . | TRBJ2-7 | TRBV15 | CATSRDNYEQYF | TGTGCCACCAGCAGAGATAATTACGAGCAGTACTTC
TRBD1 | . | TRBJ1-2 | TRBV27 | CASGPQGAPFYGYTF | TGTGCCAGCGGCCCCCAGGGGGCGCCTTTCTATGGCTACACCTTC
. | . | TRBJ1-2 | TRBV21-1 | CASSNRGQGNCGYTF | TGTGCCAGCAGCAATAGGGGGCAGGGTAATTGTGGCTACACCTTC
TRBD2 | . | TRBJ2-7 | TRBV19 | CASSMAGTSVYEQYF | TGTGCCAGTAGTATGGCTGGGACTAGCGTTTACGAGCAGTACTTC
TRBD1 | . | TRBJ1-1 | TRBV5-4 | CASSLDRGEAFF | TGTGCCAGCAGCTTGGACAGGGGTGAAGCTTTCTTT
. | . | TRBJ2-1 | TRBV13 | CASSLKWNEQFF | TGTGCCAGCAGCTTAAAGTGGAATGAGCAGTTCTTC
TRBD1 | . | TRBJ1-1 | TRBV7-9 | CASSSTGGIRYTEAFF | TGTGCCAGCAGCTCCACAGGGGGCATAAGGTACACTGAAGCTTTCTTT
. | . | TRBJ2-7 | TRBV9 | CASSVAQGGVVYEQYF | TGTGCCAGCAGCGTAGCTCAGGGGGGAGTTGTCTACGAGCAGTACTTC
TRBD1 | . | TRBJ1-5 | TRBV18 | CASSPTSRQGNQPQHF | TGTGCCAGCTCACCAACTTCGAGACAGGGTAATCAGCCCCAGCATTTT
TRBD2 | few | TRBJ2-7 | TRBV27 | CASRKAGHYEQYF | TGTGCCAGCAGGAAAGCGGGGCACTACGAGCAGTACTTC
. | . | TRBJ1-6 | TRBV28 | CASTYNRGPNSPLHF | TGTGCCAGCACCTATAACCGGGGACCTAATTCACCCCTCCACTTT